This T cell receptor (beta chain) was identified in a study of cytomegalovirus exposure and HLA in healthy donors. J was trimmed by 3 bases and V by 0 bases; bases with no gene match: 8. There are 17 residues in the CDR3. Germline-derived CDR1 and CDR2 are SEHNR and FQNEAQ (reference sequence). Use of 60 Vbeta and 13 Jbeta primers characterized the PCR. Libraries were prepared by immunoSEQ multiplex PCR; TCRdb keeps only in-frame clonotypes and omits some of them. This sample's table has some 200,000 clones. Sequencing was done on a sample of PBMCs. This receptor was taken from a woman between 18 and 30 years old in good health and CMV-seropositive. The rearrangement uses TRBV7-9 and TRBJ2-3, with TRBD2 matching over 8 bases. Here the CDR3 DNA reads TGTGCCAGCAGCTTAGCGTTCCGGGAGGGTAGAACAGATACGCAGTATTTT. The encoded protein is CASSLAFREGRTDTQYF.